The 3 T cell receptor beta chains reported below all come from one sample, sequenced in a study of response to subunit inactivated influenza vaccine. Via MiXCR, TCRdb re-called the RT-PCR reads, giving one row per CDR3 protein. The sample records more than 700,000 distinct CDR3 sequences, around 20% being singletons. The specimen was PBMCs from blood, collected 5 days after vaccination. These receptors all come from a man aged 50 or older who received an inactivated influenza vaccine.

The CDR3 region has the DNA TGTGCCAGCAGCCAAGAATTACTAGCGTCCAATGAGCAGTTCTTC. Translation gives CASSQELLASNEQFF. The V call is TRBV3-1, the J call TRBJ2-1; 7 bases align to TRBD2. Germline values: CDR1 LGHDT, CDR2 YNNKEL (reference sequence). The CDR3 contains 15 residues. Trimming removed 0 bases from V and 6 bases from J; junction bases left unmatched: 5.

Many counts were recorded for this clonotype. The rearrangement links TRBV11-2 to TRBJ2-1; 9 positions agree with TRBD2. The junction had 9 bases not matched to a gene; V was cut back by 0 bases and J by 6 bases. CDR1 SGHAT and CDR2 FQNNGV come from the germline V gene. The CDR3 consists of 17 residues. CDR3 bases: TGTGCCAGCAGCTTAGATTGGATAGCGGGAGAGGGCAATGAGCAGTTCTTC. The encoded protein is CASSLDWIAGEGNEQFF.

In its sample, this clonotype was seen a few times. This sequence may be a read error, since a much larger clone differs from it by one base. J is TRBJ2-1 and V is TRBV20-1, with D perhaps given as TRBD1 or TRBD2 (6 bases each). The CDR3 has 12 residues. V lost 1 base, J lost 10 bases, and 11 bases lay in between. CDR1 DFQATT and CDR2 SNEGSKA come from the germline V gene (reference sequence). In DNA, the CDR3 is TGCAGTGCTAGAGTGGGCGGGACAGAGCAGTTCTTC. Translating gives CSARVGGTEQFF.